The 5 T cell receptor beta chains below come from one sample, sequenced in a study of T cells in narcolepsy. Profiling relied on immunoSEQ multiplex PCR, and the TCRdb table lists in-frame clones only, not all of them. The sample contains 20,000 to 30,000 clones, just under 85% of which appear only once. What was sequenced was CD45RA- memory CD4+ T cells from PBMCs. The receptors here all came from a human donor with narcolepsy.

The chain carries TRBV29-1 and TRBJ1-6, with D perhaps TRBD1 (6 bases). The CDR3 extends over 13 amino acids. V was clipped by 6 bases and J by 7 bases, with 13 bases between them. CDR1 SQVTM and CDR2 ANQGSEA come from the germline V gene. CDR3 DNA: TGCAGCGTGAATGAGGGGGGAAATTCACCCCTCCACTTT. Translating gives CSVNEGGNSPLHF.

The chain links TRBV5-1 to TRBJ2-3; 10 bases agree with TRBD1. Germline CDR1 reads SGHRS; CDR2 reads YFSETQ. The CDR3 spans 17 residues. V shed 4 bases, J shed 4 bases, and the junction held 12 bases outside the gene matches. The chain's CDR3 is CASSLSISGTGADTQYF. Written as DNA, the CDR3 is TGCGCCAGCAGCCTGTCCATAAGCGGGACAGGGGCAGATACGCAGTATTTT. Complete variable domain (other parts from reference TRBV5-1 and TRBJ2-3): KAGVTQTPRYLIKTRGQQVTLSCSPISGHRSVSWYQQTPGQGLQFLFEYFSETQRNKGNFPGRFSGRQFSNSRSEMNVSTLELGDSALYLCASSLSISGTGADTQYFGPGTRLTVL.

The chain links TRBV15 to TRBJ1-2, with 7 bases that match TRBD1. Germline trimming cut 2 bases from V and 4 bases from J; bases unmatched to any gene: 4. Germline V CDR1 and CDR2: LNHNV, YYDKDF (reference sequence). CDR3 length: 14 residues. The CDR3 nucleotides read TGTGCCACCAGCAGACCGGGACAGTCCTATGGCTACACCTTC. Encoded protein: CATSRPGQSYGYTF.

The chain recombines TRBV9 with TRBJ2-3; TRBD1 matches at 10 bases. This CDR3 is 16 amino acids long. The ends lost 4 bases at V and 4 bases at J; junction bases unmatched: 9. Germline assignment: CDR1 SGDLS and CDR2 YYNGEE. The CDR3, as DNA: TGTGCCAGCAGCAAAAGACAGGGGGCCATGGCAGATACGCAGTATTTT. It specifies CASSKRQGAMADTQYF.

The chain combines TRBV6-5 with TRBJ2-3, with TRBD2 matching 7 bases. The V and J ends lost 6 bases and 4 bases, in that order; junction bases with no gene match: 4. Per germline, CDR1 MNHEY and CDR2 SVGAGI. This CDR3 is built from 13 residues. CDR3 in DNA: TGTGCCAGCAGCCAACTAGCGCCAGATACGCAGTATTTT. This codes for CASSQLAPDTQYF.